This T cell receptor (beta chain) comes out of a study of T-cell memory formation after mild COVID-19. TCRdb analysed the 5' RACE reads with MiXCR anew, one entry per CDR3 protein. The sample consists of about 130,000 distinct CDR3 sequences, approximately 15% of them appearing once. Germline V CDR1 and CDR2: MNHEY, SVGAGI. The ends were cut back, 9 bases at V and 6 bases at J, with 11 bases in the middle. The CDR3 extends over 11 amino acids. This TCR came from a man aged 18 to 30 who had mild COVID-19 (a few samples of this study predate the infection). Cell type and time point are not known. The sample consisted of PBMCs or a T cell subset sorted from them (not recorded which). The rearrangement uses TRBV6-5 and TRBJ2-5; D possibly uses TRBD1 or TRBD2 (5 bases each). The CDR3 is CASGGRQTQYF. DNA of the CDR3: TGTGCCAGTGGGGGAAGGCAGACCCAGTACTTC.